Listed here is a single TCR beta chain. Its antigen is unidentified. The data were produced by immunoSEQ multiplex PCR, yet TCRdb's version contains in-frame clones alone and is incomplete. The data hold 20,000 to 30,000 clones, with 25% to 30% observed a single time. Time point in this sample: after neoadjuvant nivolumab, at surgical resection. This record belongs to a study of neoadjuvant anti-PD-1 for oral cavity cancer. Whole-study results and caveats: Higher pretreatment Treg/Th17 ratios tracked higher pretreatment blood clonality.

Germline CDR1 reads MDHEN; CDR2 reads SYDVKM. This CDR3 contains 12 residues. The V and J ends lost 4 bases and 7 bases respectively, with 11 bases between them. The source was tumor tissue, collected after nivolumab (anti-PD-1) treatment. The genes are TRBV28 and TRBJ2-7; D call uncertain. This clonotype originated in a person aged 40-85 years with oral cavity squamous cell carcinoma. The CDR3 DNA sequence: TGTGCCAGCAGTTCGACGACCGTGGAGCAGTACTTC. Amino acid sequence: CASSSTTVEQYF.